Listed below are T cell receptor beta chains from one sample, sequenced in a study of cytomegalovirus exposure and HLA in healthy donors. Clones were read by immunoSEQ multiplex PCR, and TCRdb kept only the in-frame ones, dropping some. The sample lists about 140,000 clones, about four fifths occurring once. The sample comprised PBMCs. All receptors come from a middle-aged man in good health and CMV-seronegative. The CDR3 runs from the conserved cysteine through the conserved F or W. A D gene is named only where the DNA matches it firmly. Only some rows state a clone size, as once, few, many or a class for expanded clones.

v_call,j_call,d_call,clone_size,cdr3_aa,cdr3_nt
TRBV7-2,TRBJ2-3,-,-,CASSLALLSTDTQYF,TGTGCCAGCAGCTTAGCCTTGCTATCCACAGATACGCAGTATTTT
TRBV6-5,TRBJ1-5,-,-,CASSYGGESNQPQHF,TGTGCCAGCAGTTACGGGGGCGAGAGCAATCAGCCCCAGCATTTT
TRBV5-5,TRBJ2-3,TRBD1,few,CASSPDRGTDTQYF,TGTGCCAGCAGCCCGGACAGGGGCACAGATACGCAGTATTTT
TRBV7-2,TRBJ1-5,-,-,CASSLGAAAGGQPQHF,TGTGCCAGCAGCTTAGGGGCCGCCGCGGGAGGTCAGCCCCAGCATTTT
TRBV10-1,TRBJ2-3,TRBD2,once,CASSRLAGATDTQYF,TGCGCCAGCAGCAGACTAGCGGGAGCCACAGATACGCAGTATTTT
TRBV6-1,TRBJ1-3,TRBD1,-,CASSERGQFNLIDSGNTIYF,TGTGCCAGCAGTGAACGGGGACAGTTCAATCTAATCGACTCTGGAAACACCATATATTTT
TRBV18,TRBJ1-6,-,-,CASSPQSSYNSPLHF,TGTGCCAGCTCACCACAGAGCTCCTATAATTCACCCCTCCACTTT
TRBV7-7,TRBJ2-2,-,-,CASSFDRTGELFF,TGTGCCAGCAGCTTCGACAGAACCGGGGAGCTGTTTTTT
TRBV10-1,TRBJ2-2,-,-,CASRKDRNTGELFF,TGCGCCAGCAGAAAGGACAGAAACACCGGGGAGCTGTTTTTT
TRBV20-1,TRBJ1-1,-,few,CRQGTKTEAFF,TGCAGACAGGGTACGAAAACTGAAGCTTTCTTT
TRBV7-6,TRBJ2-1,TRBD1,-,CASSRTGQGASNEQFF,TGTGCCAGCAGCCGAACCGGACAGGGGGCGAGTAATGAGCAGTTCTTC
TRBV11-2,TRBJ2-5,TRBD1,-,CASSPGQGRQETQYF,TGTGCCAGCAGCCCCGGACAGGGGAGGCAAGAGACCCAGTACTTC
TRBV27,TRBJ1-1,TRBD1,-,CASSSGTGYMNTEAFF,TGTGCCAGCAGTTCCGGGACAGGGTACATGAACACTGAAGCTTTCTTT
TRBV12-5,TRBJ2-3,TRBD2,once,CASGLVMTSGGRTDTQYF,TGTGCTAGTGGTTTGGTAATGACTAGCGGGGGGCGGACAGATACGCAGTATTTT
TRBV5-5,TRBJ2-5,-,-,CASSLALETQYF,TGTGCCAGCAGCTTGGCCTTAGAGACCCAGTACTTC
TRBV30,TRBJ1-5,-,-,CAWSVGDSSNQPQHF,TGTGCCTGGAGTGTTGGAGACAGTTCCAATCAGCCCCAGCATTTT
TRBV29-1,TRBJ2-1,TRBD1,-,CSSGTDIYNEQFF,TGCAGCTCCGGGACAGACATCTACAATGAGCAGTTCTTC
TRBV5-6,TRBJ2-1,TRBD2,few,CAVASGGSYNEQFF,TGTGCCGTTGCTAGCGGGGGCTCCTACAATGAGCAGTTCTTC
TRBV2,TRBJ1-3,-,-,CASSELPQNGGNTIYF,TGTGCCAGCAGTGAACTGCCACAAAACGGGGGAAACACCATATATTTT
TRBV6-6,TRBJ1-2,-,-,CASSSPPDGEPYTF,TGTGCCAGCAGCTCCCCCCCGGACGGGGAACCCTACACCTTC
TRBV6-5,TRBJ2-7,-,-,CASSYHRAYEQYF,TGTGCCAGCAGTTACCACAGAGCCTACGAGCAGTACTTC
TRBV7-7,TRBJ2-5,TRBD2,-,CASSLALRSGGRETQYF,TGTGCCAGCAGCTTAGCCCTCAGGAGCGGGGGAAGAGAGACCCAGTACTTC
TRBV29-1,TRBJ1-4,-,few,CSGGSSEKLFF,TGCAGCGGCGGGAGTTCTGAAAAACTGTTTTTT
TRBV5-1,TRBJ1-1,-,-,CASSTDRGQEAFF,TGCGCCAGCAGCACAGACCGCGGACAAGAGGCTTTCTTT
TRBV28,TRBJ1-3,-,once,CASSSRLGVPSGNTIYF,TGTGCCAGCAGTTCCCGGCTAGGGGTTCCCTCTGGAAACACCATATATTTT
TRBV4-3,TRBJ1-1,-,-,CASSQSTGNTEAFF,TGCGCCAGCAGCCAATCGACAGGGAACACTGAAGCTTTCTTT
TRBV28,TRBJ2-7,-,-,CASSEPLSSYEQYF,TGTGCCAGCAGCGAACCATTGAGCTCCTACGAGCAGTACTTC
TRBV9,TRBJ2-7,-,-,CASSVGVPGDYEQYF,TGTGCCAGCAGCGTAGGCGTTCCAGGGGACTACGAGCAGTACTTC
TRBV7-3,TRBJ1-1,-,-,CASSPGPGGTEAFF,TGTGCCAGCAGCCCCGGGCCGGGGGGCACTGAAGCTTTCTTT
TRBV2,TRBJ2-5,TRBD2,-,CASSSRGTSGGAETQYF,TGTGCCAGCAGTTCCCGAGGGACTAGCGGGGGGGCGGAGACCCAGTACTTC
TRBV4-3,TRBJ2-3,TRBD2,-,CASSQDRSGGRSDTQYF,TGCGCCAGCAGCCAAGATCGGAGCGGGGGAAGGTCAGATACGCAGTATTTT
TRBV5-4,TRBJ2-2,-,-,CASRRGRSFGELFF,TGTGCCAGCAGAAGAGGGAGGTCATTCGGGGAGCTGTTTTTT
TRBV5-6,TRBJ1-1,TRBD1,few,CASSLGDRRLAGTEAFF,TGTGCCAGCAGCTTGGGGGACAGGCGGCTGGCGGGGACTGAAGCTTTCTTT
TRBV19,TRBJ1-5,-,-,CASIAAPRQPQHF,TGTGCCAGTATTGCGGCCCCCCGCCAGCCCCAGCATTTT
TRBV5-1,TRBJ2-5,-,-,CASSAGQFQETQYF,TGCGCCAGCAGCGCCGGACAGTTTCAAGAGACCCAGTACTTC
TRBV19,TRBJ2-6,-,-,CASSAQGLNSGANVLTF,TGTGCCAGTAGTGCCCAGGGTTTGAACTCTGGGGCCAACGTCCTGACTTTC
TRBV19,TRBJ2-5,TRBD1,-,CASSTTMTGVGETQYF,TGTGCCAGTAGTACCACAATGACAGGGGTTGGGGAGACCCAGTACTTC
TRBV9,TRBJ2-1,-,-,CASSQAAEQFF,TGTGCCAGCAGCCAAGCGGCTGAGCAGTTCTTC
TRBV6-5,TRBJ2-1,TRBD1,-,CASSLDRSSYNEQFF,TGTGCCAGCAGTCTGGACAGGAGCTCGTACAATGAGCAGTTCTTC
TRBV4-3,TRBJ1-3,TRBD1,-,CASSQESGGTIYF,TGCGCCAGCAGCCAAGAATCAGGGGGCACCATATATTTT
TRBV30,TRBJ2-5,-,-,CAWTGGGETQYF,TGTGCCTGGACTGGGGGCGGGGAGACCCAGTACTTC
TRBV2,TRBJ2-7,-,-,CASSRGGAAYEQYF,TGTGCCAGCAGTAGGGGCGGGGCAGCCTACGAGCAGTACTTC
TRBV5-1,TRBJ2-3,-,-,CASTPGRGANALSTDTQYF,TGCGCCAGCACCCCCGGCCGGGGGGCCAACGCCCTTAGCACAGATACGCAGTATTTT
TRBV19,TRBJ1-3,TRBD1,-,CASYRGPGNTIYF,TGTGCCAGTTACAGGGGGCCCGGAAACACCATATATTTT
TRBV27,TRBJ2-3,-,once,CASTLAGAQTDTQYF,TGTGCCAGCACCCTGGCAGGGGCCCAGACAGATACGCAGTATTTT
TRBV5-1,TRBJ2-7,TRBD1,-,CASSYGQGYEQYF,TGCGCCAGCAGCTACGGACAGGGGTACGAGCAGTACTTC
TRBV5-5,TRBJ1-4,-,-,CASSLFAGEGEKLFF,TGTGCCAGCAGCTTGTTCGCCGGGGAGGGAGAAAAACTGTTTTTT
TRBV14,TRBJ2-7,-,once,CASSQDLGAGEQYF,TGTGCCAGCAGCCAAGATCTGGGGGCGGGCGAGCAGTACTTC
TRBV9,TRBJ2-1,-,-,CASSATRYNEQFF,TGTGCCAGCAGCGCAACTAGATACAATGAGCAGTTCTTC
TRBV18,TRBJ1-4,-,once,CASSLSTGENEKLFF,TGTGCCAGCTCACTTTCGACAGGAGAGAATGAAAAACTGTTTTTT
TRBV19,TRBJ1-2,-,-,CASSIGRRVNYGYTF,TGTGCCAGTAGTATCGGCCGCAGGGTGAACTATGGCTACACCTTC
TRBV5-4,TRBJ2-2,-,once,CASSQDSLTGELFF,TGTGCCAGCAGCCAGGACAGCCTCACCGGGGAGCTGTTTTTT
TRBV29-1,TRBJ2-2,TRBD2,-,CSVLGLAGGSGELFF,TGCAGCGTCCTCGGTCTAGCGGGGGGTTCCGGGGAGCTGTTTTTT
TRBV10-2,TRBJ2-7,-,-,CASRTETGYYEQYF,TGCGCCAGCAGGACCGAGACAGGATATTACGAGCAGTACTTC
TRBV4-3,TRBJ1-1,-,-,CASSQDSVAGNKAFF,TGCGCCAGCAGCCAAGATTCCGTGGCAGGTAATAAAGCTTTCTTT
TRBV7-6,TRBJ2-3,TRBD2,-,CASSELAGATDTQYF,TGTGCCAGCAGCGAACTAGCGGGGGCCACAGATACGCAGTATTTT
TRBV6-6,TRBJ2-3,TRBD1,-,CASSYTGGSTDTQYF,TGTGCCAGCAGTTACACAGGGGGGAGCACAGATACGCAGTATTTT
TRBV4-1,TRBJ1-6,-,-,CASSQELSQYNSPLHF,TGCGCCAGCAGCCAAGAGCTCAGTCAATATAATTCACCCCTCCACTTT